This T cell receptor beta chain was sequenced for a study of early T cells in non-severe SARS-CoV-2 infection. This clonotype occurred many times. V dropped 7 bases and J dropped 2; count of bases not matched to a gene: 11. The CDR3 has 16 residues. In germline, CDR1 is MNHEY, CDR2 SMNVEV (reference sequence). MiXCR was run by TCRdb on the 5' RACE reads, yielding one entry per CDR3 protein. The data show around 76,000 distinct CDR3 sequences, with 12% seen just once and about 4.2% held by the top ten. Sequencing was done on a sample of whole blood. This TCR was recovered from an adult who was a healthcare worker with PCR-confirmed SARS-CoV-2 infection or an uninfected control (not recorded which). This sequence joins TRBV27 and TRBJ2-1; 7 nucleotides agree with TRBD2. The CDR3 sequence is CASIGGSGATYNEQFF. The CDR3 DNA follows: TGTGCCAGCATCGGGGGGAGCGGGGCGACCTACAATGAGCAGTTCTTC.